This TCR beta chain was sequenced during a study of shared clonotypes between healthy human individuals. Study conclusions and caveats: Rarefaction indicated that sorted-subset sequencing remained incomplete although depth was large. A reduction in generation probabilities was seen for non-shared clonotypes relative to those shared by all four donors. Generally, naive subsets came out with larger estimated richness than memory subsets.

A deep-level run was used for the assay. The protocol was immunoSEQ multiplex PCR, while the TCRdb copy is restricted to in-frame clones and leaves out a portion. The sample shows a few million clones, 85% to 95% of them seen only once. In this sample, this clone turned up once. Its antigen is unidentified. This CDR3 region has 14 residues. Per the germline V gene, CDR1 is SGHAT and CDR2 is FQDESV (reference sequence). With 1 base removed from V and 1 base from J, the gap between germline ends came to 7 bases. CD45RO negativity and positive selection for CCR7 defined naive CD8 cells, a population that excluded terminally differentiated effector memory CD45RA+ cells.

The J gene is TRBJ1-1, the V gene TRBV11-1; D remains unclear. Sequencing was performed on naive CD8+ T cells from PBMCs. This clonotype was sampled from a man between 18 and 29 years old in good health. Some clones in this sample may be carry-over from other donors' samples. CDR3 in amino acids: CASSLGRGNTEAFF. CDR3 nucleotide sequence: TGTGCCAGCAGCTTAGGTCGGGGGAACACTGAAGCTTTCTTT.